A selection of T cell receptor beta chains follows, all from one sample in a study of T-cell memory formation after mild COVID-19. TCRdb independently ran MiXCR on the 5' RACE reads; one entry per CDR3 protein. The sample has more than 350,000 distinct CDR3 sequences, around a sixth seen once. The sample consisted of PBMCs or a T cell subset sorted from them (not recorded which). These TCRs come from a man aged 18 to 30 who had mild COVID-19 (a few samples of this study predate the infection). Cell type and time point are not known. Both conserved end residues are part of each CDR3. D genes are given only for firm matches. The size entry is marked missing in some rows and otherwise reads once, few, many or a size class.

d_call clone_size j_call v_call cdr3_aa cdr3_nt
. . TRBJ2-7 TRBV2 CASGQGEGEQYF TGTGCCAGCGGCCAGGGGGAGGGCGAGCAGTACTTC
. few TRBJ1-1 TRBV19 CASTSMGAFKIGEAFF TGTGCCAGTACTTCAATGGGGGCGTTCAAGATCGGTGAAGCTTTCTTT
TRBD1 . TRBJ1-1 TRBV19 CASSITGTGNTEAFF TGTGCCAGTAGCATTACCGGGACAGGGAACACTGAAGCTTTCTTT
. few TRBJ2-5 TRBV28 CASTTLETQYF TGTGCCAGCACGACCCTAGAGACCCAGTACTTC
. . TRBJ2-1 TRBV29-1 CSGVGSVPSSYNEQFF TGCAGCGGGGTAGGGTCGGTTCCTAGCTCCTACAATGAGCAGTTCTTC
TRBD2 few TRBJ2-7 TRBV7-3 CASSSGLAGDEQYF TGTGCCAGCAGCTCCGGACTAGCGGGGGACGAGCAGTACTTC
. few TRBJ1-5 TRBV6-1 CASSFRWGSNQPQHF TGTGCCAGCAGTTTCCGGTGGGGTAGCAATCAGCCCCAGCATTTT
TRBD2 few TRBJ2-2 TRBV5-1 CASSPSGVNTGELFF TGCGCCAGCAGCCCAAGCGGGGTTAACACCGGGGAGCTGTTTTTT
. . TRBJ2-6 TRBV11-2 CASSSFKAGANVLTF TGTGCCAGCAGCTCCTTCAAAGCTGGGGCCAACGTCCTGACTTTC
TRBD1 . TRBJ1-2 TRBV5-6 CASSLDRGVYGYTF TGTGCCAGCAGCTTGGACAGGGGGGTCTATGGCTACACCTTC
TRBD2 . TRBJ2-6 TRBV11-2 CAGSKVAGISGANVLTF TGTGCCGGGTCGAAGGTAGCGGGGATCTCTGGGGCCAACGTCCTGACTTTC
. few TRBJ1-1 TRBV6-5 CASSYGVGTEAFF TGTGCCAGCAGTTACGGTGTTGGCACTGAAGCTTTCTTT
. few TRBJ1-2 TRBV10-3 CAISETGLLGYTF TGTGCCATCAGTGAGACAGGCCTCTTAGGCTACACCTTC
. . TRBJ2-2 TRBV2 CASSPNSGTGELFF TGTGCCAGCAGTCCGAACTCAGGGACCGGGGAGCTGTTTTTT
. once TRBJ2-5 TRBV5-1 CASSLATRAVPYQETQYF TGCGCCAGCAGCTTGGCCACTAGGGCCGTGCCGTACCAAGAGACCCAGTACTTC
TRBD1 few TRBJ1-5 TRBV6-1 CASSEGGTEPQHF TGTGCCAGCAGTGAAGGGGGGACAGAGCCCCAGCATTTT
. once TRBJ2-7 TRBV4-3 CASSQDRYGIYEQYF TGCGCCAGCAGCCAAGATCGTTATGGGATTTACGAGCAGTACTTC
TRBD1 . TRBJ1-3 TRBV5-6 CASSSDRGASGNTIYF TGTGCCAGCAGTTCGGACAGGGGGGCCTCTGGAAACACCATATATTTT
. . TRBJ2-1 TRBV4-1 CASSQRDVYNEQFF TGCGCCAGCAGCCAACGGGACGTGTACAATGAGCAGTTCTTC
. few TRBJ2-2 TRBV25-1 CASSEYGNTGELFF TGTGCCAGCAGTGAATATGGGAACACCGGGGAGCTGTTTTTT
. . TRBJ1-4 TRBV7-2 CASSLSPTTNEKLFF TGTGCCAGCAGCTTATCTCCAACAACTAATGAAAAACTGTTTTTT
TRBD2 . TRBJ2-5 TRBV6-5 CASKTSGGTQETQYF TGTGCCAGCAAGACTAGCGGGGGGACACAAGAGACCCAGTACTTC
TRBD2 . TRBJ2-1 TRBV6-2/TRBV6-3 CASSYGLGAGYNEQFF TGTGCCAGCAGTTACGGGCTAGGAGCGGGGTACAATGAGCAGTTCTTC
. once TRBJ2-1 TRBV10-3 CAISDPGRVGSGEQFF TGTGCCATCAGTGACCCCGGCAGGGTAGGGTCGGGTGAGCAGTTCTTC
. . TRBJ1-6 TRBV27 CASGGGRGAFGSPLHF TGTGCCAGCGGCGGGGGCAGGGGCGCCTTTGGTTCACCCCTCCACTTT
TRBD2 few TRBJ2-5 TRBV5-5 CASSPGGGVRETQYF TGTGCCAGCAGCCCGGGAGGGGGGGTCCGGGAGACCCAGTACTTC
. few TRBJ2-1 TRBV2 CASPPGQDPGEQFF TGTGCCAGCCCCCCGGGACAAGACCCTGGTGAGCAGTTCTTC
. . TRBJ2-5 TRBV28 CASSLSMEGPETQYF TGTGCCAGCAGTTTATCAATGGAGGGGCCGGAGACCCAGTACTTC
. few TRBJ2-3 TRBV11-2 CASSAQRMAPTQYF TGTGCCAGCAGCGCCCAAAGGATGGCTCCTACGCAGTATTTT
. few TRBJ2-2 TRBV9 CASSVGAGRPGELFF TGTGCCAGCAGCGTAGGTGCGGGGAGGCCCGGGGAGCTGTTTTTT
. few TRBJ2-5 TRBV11-2 CASSVGGLAETQYF TGTGCCAGCAGCGTAGGGGGGCTGGCGGAGACCCAGTACTTC
TRBD1 many TRBJ2-2 TRBV7-9 CASSLTSGGNTGELFF TGTGCCAGCTCGTTAACGTCAGGGGGTAACACCGGGGAGCTGTTTTTT
. . TRBJ1-2 TRBV6-6 CASRRGSTYGYTF TGTGCCAGCCGGCGGGGCAGTACCTATGGCTACACCTTC
TRBD1 . TRBJ2-7 TRBV6-2/TRBV6-3 CASSTRDRGPLQYF TGTGCCAGCAGTACCCGGGACAGGGGGCCATTGCAGTACTTC
. once TRBJ2-5 TRBV3-1 CASSQGRRARGETQYF TGTGCCAGCAGCCAAGGAAGACGCGCGCGAGGAGAGACCCAGTACTTC
. few TRBJ2-3 TRBV6-1 CASSEVASTDTQYF TGTGCCAGCAGCGAAGTGGCCAGCACAGATACGCAGTATTTT
. . TRBJ2-4 TRBV27 CASSPHLVWGAQYF TGTGCCAGCAGTCCCCATCTAGTTTGGGGGGCTCAGTACTTC
TRBD2 many TRBJ2-4 TRBV3-1 CASSPTSGGAKNIQYF TGTGCCAGCAGCCCGACTAGCGGGGGGGCCAAAAACATTCAGTACTTC
. few TRBJ2-1 TRBV9 CASSVGGQNNEQFF TGTGCCAGCAGCGTCGGGGGACAGAACAATGAGCAGTTCTTC